A selection of T cell receptor beta chains follows, all from one sample in a study of T cell repertoires in cytomegalovirus infection. TCRdb ran MiXCR on the reads and lists one entry per CDR3 protein. This repertoire shows about 150,000 distinct CDR3 sequences, more than 30% found once; its top ten account for about 50%. Their specific antigens are unknown. The source material was CD8+ T cells from cultured PBMCs, sampled from culture after CMV antigen stimulation. The receptors were sampled from a human donor in good health (CMV status not recorded). Some clones in this sample may be carry-over from other donors' samples. Both conserved end residues are part of each CDR3. The D gene is left open where the match is weak. Some rows have no size entry. The others give once, few or many, or a class for an expanded clone.

v_call: TRBV2; j_call: TRBJ1-6; d_call: .; clone_size: .; cdr3_aa: CASTSSSYNSPLHF; cdr3_nt: TGTGCCAGCACTAGCAGCTCCTATAATTCACCCCTCCACTTT
v_call: TRBV27; j_call: TRBJ1-6; d_call: .; clone_size: .; cdr3_aa: CASSLINSPLHF; cdr3_nt: TGTGCCAGCAGTTTGATTAATTCACCCCTCCACTTT
v_call: TRBV6-5; j_call: TRBJ1-2; d_call: .; clone_size: few; cdr3_aa: CASSDSYNYGYTF; cdr3_nt: TGTGCCAGCAGCGACAGTTACAACTATGGCTACACCTTC
v_call: TRBV19; j_call: TRBJ2-2; d_call: .; clone_size: few; cdr3_aa: CASTDSANTGELFF; cdr3_nt: TGTGCCAGTACCGACAGCGCGAACACCGGGGAGCTGTTTTTT
v_call: TRBV20-1; j_call: TRBJ1-1; d_call: .; clone_size: .; cdr3_aa: CSARVPQGGLDTEAFF; cdr3_nt: TGCAGTGCTAGAGTCCCTCAAGGGGGGTTGGACACTGAAGCTTTCTTT
v_call: TRBV9; j_call: TRBJ2-5; d_call: .; clone_size: .; cdr3_aa: CASSVATGVGETQYF; cdr3_nt: TGTGCCAGCAGCGTAGCTACCGGAGTGGGGGAGACCCAGTACTTC
v_call: TRBV28; j_call: TRBJ2-1; d_call: TRBD1; clone_size: few; cdr3_aa: CASSFGQGYNEQFF; cdr3_nt: TGTGCCAGCAGTTTTGGACAGGGCTACAATGAGCAGTTCTTC
v_call: TRBV7-8; j_call: TRBJ2-1; d_call: .; clone_size: .; cdr3_aa: CASTERGGEQFF; cdr3_nt: TGTGCCAGCACCGAGAGGGGGGGAGAGCAGTTCTTC
v_call: TRBV28; j_call: TRBJ1-4; d_call: .; clone_size: few; cdr3_aa: CASSLWGKANEKLFF; cdr3_nt: TGTGCCAGCAGTTTATGGGGGAAGGCTAATGAAAAACTGTTTTTT
v_call: TRBV18; j_call: TRBJ2-2; d_call: TRBD2; clone_size: .; cdr3_aa: CASSPWASGQRTGELFF; cdr3_nt: TGTGCCAGCTCACCATGGGCTAGCGGGCAACGCACCGGGGAGCTGTTTTTT
v_call: TRBV6-2/TRBV6-3; j_call: TRBJ1-1; d_call: .; clone_size: once; cdr3_aa: CASSYSMGPEAFF; cdr3_nt: TGTGCCAGCAGTTACTCGATGGGGCCTGAAGCTTTCTTT
v_call: TRBV20-1; j_call: TRBJ2-1; d_call: .; clone_size: .; cdr3_aa: CSARDREGGHNEQFF; cdr3_nt: TGCAGTGCTAGAGACAGGGAAGGGGGGCACAATGAGCAGTTCTTC
v_call: TRBV27; j_call: TRBJ1-4; d_call: .; clone_size: .; cdr3_aa: CASSQISSRATNEKLFF; cdr3_nt: TGTGCCAGCAGCCAAATCTCCTCAAGGGCAACTAATGAAAAACTGTTTTTT
v_call: TRBV11-1; j_call: TRBJ2-3; d_call: .; clone_size: few; cdr3_aa: CASSQGGTDTQYF; cdr3_nt: TGTGCCAGCAGCCAGGGGGGTACAGATACGCAGTATTTT
v_call: TRBV6-1; j_call: TRBJ1-4; d_call: .; clone_size: .; cdr3_aa: CASSNFPGSPNEKLFF; cdr3_nt: TGTGCCAGCAGCAACTTTCCAGGGTCCCCCAATGAAAAACTGTTTTTT